This TCR beta chain appears in the sequencing data of a study of shared clonotypes between healthy human individuals. Once extracted for a subset, genomic DNA was divided evenly among several immunoSEQ plates. The assay was immunoSEQ multiplex PCR, and TCRdb's table has in-frame clones only and misses some. The sample shows some 1.5 million clones, 98% of them seen only once. As for this clone: Its target is not known.

Study results and limitations: A few donors had around 5.2% of their naive CD4 clonotypes in common. What naive subsets generally showed was a larger estimated richness than memory subsets showed.

All donors qualified as healthy HIV-negative adults and had experienced no recent acute infections or vaccinations. Germline CDR1 is SGHRS and CDR2 is YFSETQ. With V trimmed by 0 bases and J by 4 bases, 5 bases remained unmatched. CDR3 length: 15 amino acids. This chain joins TRBV5-1 and TRBJ1-1; 8 nucleotides line up with TRBD1. Sequencing was performed on naive CD4+ T cells sorted from blood. Subset described: CD45RA+ positively selected. This sequence originates from a man between 25 and 39 years old in good health. DNA of the CDR3: TGCGCCAGCAGCTTGGCGGTCAGGGGGCTCACTGAAGCTTTCTTT. It yields the protein CASSLAVRGLTEAFF.